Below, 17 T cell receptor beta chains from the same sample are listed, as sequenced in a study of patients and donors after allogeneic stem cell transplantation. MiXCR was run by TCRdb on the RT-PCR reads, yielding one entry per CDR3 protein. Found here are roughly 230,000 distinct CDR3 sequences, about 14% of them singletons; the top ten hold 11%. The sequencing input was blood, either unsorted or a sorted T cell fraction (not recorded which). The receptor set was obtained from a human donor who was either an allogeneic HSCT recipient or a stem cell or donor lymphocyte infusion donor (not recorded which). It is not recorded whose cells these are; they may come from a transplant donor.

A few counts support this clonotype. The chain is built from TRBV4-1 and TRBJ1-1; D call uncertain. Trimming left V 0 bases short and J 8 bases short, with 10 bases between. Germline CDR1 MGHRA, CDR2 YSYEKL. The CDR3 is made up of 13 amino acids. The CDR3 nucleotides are TGCGCCAGCAGCCAAGACTTCGGCGGGGAAGCTTTCTTT. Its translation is CASSQDFGGEAFF.

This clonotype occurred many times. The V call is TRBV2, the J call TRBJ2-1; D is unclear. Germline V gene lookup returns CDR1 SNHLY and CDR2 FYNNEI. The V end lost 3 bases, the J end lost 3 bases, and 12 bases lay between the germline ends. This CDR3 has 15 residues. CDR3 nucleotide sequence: TGTGCCAGCAGTGACCGGTGGGGAATCTACAATGAGCAGTTCTTC. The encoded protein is CASSDRWGIYNEQFF.

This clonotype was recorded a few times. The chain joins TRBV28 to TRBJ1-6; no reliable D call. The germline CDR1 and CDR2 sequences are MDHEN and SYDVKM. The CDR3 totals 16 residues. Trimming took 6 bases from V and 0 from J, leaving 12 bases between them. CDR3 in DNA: TGTGCCAGCAGCCCCCCCAGTAGCTCCTATAATTCACCCCTCCACTTT. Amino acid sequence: CASSPPSSSYNSPLHF. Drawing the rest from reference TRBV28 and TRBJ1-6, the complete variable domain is DVKVTQSSRYLVKRTGEKVFLECVQDMDHENMFWYRQDPGLGLRLIYFSYDVKMKEKGDIPEGYSVSREKKERFSLILESASTNQTSMYLCASSPPSSSYNSPLHFGNGTRLTVT.

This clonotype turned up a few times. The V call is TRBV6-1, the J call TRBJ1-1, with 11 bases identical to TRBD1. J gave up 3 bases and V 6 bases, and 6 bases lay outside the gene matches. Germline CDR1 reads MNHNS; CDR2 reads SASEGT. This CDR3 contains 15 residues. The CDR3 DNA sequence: TGTGCCAGCAGGAAAAGGGGACAGGGGGACACTGAAGCTTTCTTT. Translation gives CASRKRGQGDTEAFF.

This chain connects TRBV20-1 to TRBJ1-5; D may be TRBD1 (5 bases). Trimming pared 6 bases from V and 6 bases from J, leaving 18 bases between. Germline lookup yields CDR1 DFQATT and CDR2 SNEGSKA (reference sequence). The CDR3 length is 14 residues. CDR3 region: CSANAGRAGQPQHF. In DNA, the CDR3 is TGCAGTGCCAACGCTGGCAGGGCCGGTCAGCCCCAGCATTTT.

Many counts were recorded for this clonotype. The CDR3 is CASSRLVGEKLFF. In DNA, the CDR3 is TGTGCCAGCAGCCGCCTGGTGGGTGAAAAACTGTTTTTT. This chain links TRBV7-9 with TRBJ1-4; D not resolved. Trimming stripped 5 bases from V and 7 bases from J, with 11 bases between. The CDR3 runs to 13 residues. Germline V gene data show CDR1 as SEHNR and CDR2 as FQNEAQ (reference sequence).

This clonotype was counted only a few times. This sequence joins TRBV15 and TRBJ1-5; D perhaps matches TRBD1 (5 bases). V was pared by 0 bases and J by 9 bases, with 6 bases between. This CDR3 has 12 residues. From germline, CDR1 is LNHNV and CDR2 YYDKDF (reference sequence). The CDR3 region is CATSRDGAPQHF. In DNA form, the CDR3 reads TGTGCCACCAGCAGAGATGGGGCGCCCCAGCATTTT.

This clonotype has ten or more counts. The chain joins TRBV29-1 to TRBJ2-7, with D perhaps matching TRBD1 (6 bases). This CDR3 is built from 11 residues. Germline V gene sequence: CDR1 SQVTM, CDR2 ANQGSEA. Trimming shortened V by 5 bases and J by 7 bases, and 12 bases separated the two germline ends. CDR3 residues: CSVSQGGEQYF. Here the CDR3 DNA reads TGCAGCGTTTCACAGGGCGGGGAGCAGTACTTC.

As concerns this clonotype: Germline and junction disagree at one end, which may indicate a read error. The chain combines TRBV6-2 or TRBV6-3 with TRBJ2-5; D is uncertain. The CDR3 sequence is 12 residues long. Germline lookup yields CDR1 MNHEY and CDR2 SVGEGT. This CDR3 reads CAGSRSQETQYF. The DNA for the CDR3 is TGTGCCGGCAGTCGGAGCCAAGAGACCCAGTACTTC.

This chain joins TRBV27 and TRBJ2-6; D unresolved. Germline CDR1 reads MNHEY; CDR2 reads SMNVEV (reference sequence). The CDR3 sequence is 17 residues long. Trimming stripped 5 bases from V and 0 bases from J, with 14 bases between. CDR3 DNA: TGTGCCAGCAGTACGCACCCCTCCTTCTCTGGGGCCAACGTCCTGACTTTC. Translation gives CASSTHPSFSGANVLTF. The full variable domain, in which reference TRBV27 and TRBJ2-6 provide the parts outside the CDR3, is EAQVTQNPRYLITVTGKKLTVTCSQNMNHEYMSWYRQDPGLGLRQIYYSMNVEVTDKGDVPEGYKVSRKEKRNFPLILESPSPNQTSLYFCASSTHPSFSGANVLTFGAGSRLTVL.

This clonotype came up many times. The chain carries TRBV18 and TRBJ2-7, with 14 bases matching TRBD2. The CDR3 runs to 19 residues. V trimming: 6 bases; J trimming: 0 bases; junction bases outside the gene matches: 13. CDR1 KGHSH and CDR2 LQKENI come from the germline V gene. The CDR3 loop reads CASSQPYGLAGGRSYEQYF. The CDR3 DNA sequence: TGTGCCAGCTCTCAACCATACGGACTAGCGGGAGGCCGCTCCTACGAGCAGTACTTC.

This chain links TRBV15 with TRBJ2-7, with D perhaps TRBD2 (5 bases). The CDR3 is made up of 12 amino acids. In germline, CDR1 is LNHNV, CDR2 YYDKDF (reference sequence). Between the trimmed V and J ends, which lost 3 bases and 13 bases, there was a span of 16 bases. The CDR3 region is CATSSSKAGPYF. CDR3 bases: TGTGCCACCAGCAGTTCCAAGGCGGGTCCTTACTTC.

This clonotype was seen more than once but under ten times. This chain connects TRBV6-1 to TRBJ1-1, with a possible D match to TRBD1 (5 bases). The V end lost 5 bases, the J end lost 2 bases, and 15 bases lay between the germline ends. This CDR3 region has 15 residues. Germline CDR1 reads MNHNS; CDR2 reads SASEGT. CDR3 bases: TGTGCCAGCAGTCCAATGAAGACAGTAAACACTGAAGCTTTCTTT. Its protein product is CASSPMKTVNTEAFF.

The CDR3 spells CASSPSGSNEKLFF. CDR3 DNA: TGTGCCAGCAGTCCCAGCGGGTCTAATGAAAAACTGTTTTTT. The chain recombines TRBV6-2 or TRBV6-3 with TRBJ1-4; D ambiguous. This CDR3 contains 14 residues. Trimming took 5 bases from V and 3 from J, leaving 10 bases between them. Germline CDR1 is MNHEY and CDR2 is SVGEGT.

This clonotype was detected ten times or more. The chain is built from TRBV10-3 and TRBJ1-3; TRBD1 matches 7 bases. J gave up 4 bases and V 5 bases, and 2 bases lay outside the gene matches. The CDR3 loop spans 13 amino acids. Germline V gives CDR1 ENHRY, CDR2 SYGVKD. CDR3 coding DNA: TGTGCCATCAGTACAGGGGCAGGAAACACCATATATTTT. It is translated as CAISTGAGNTIYF.

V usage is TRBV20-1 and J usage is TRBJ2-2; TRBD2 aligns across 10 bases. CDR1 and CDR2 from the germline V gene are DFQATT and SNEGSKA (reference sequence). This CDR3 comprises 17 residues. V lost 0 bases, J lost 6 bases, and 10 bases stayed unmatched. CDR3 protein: CSARDPASGRYPGELFF. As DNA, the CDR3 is TGCAGTGCTAGAGATCCCGCTAGCGGGAGATATCCCGGGGAGCTGTTTTTT.

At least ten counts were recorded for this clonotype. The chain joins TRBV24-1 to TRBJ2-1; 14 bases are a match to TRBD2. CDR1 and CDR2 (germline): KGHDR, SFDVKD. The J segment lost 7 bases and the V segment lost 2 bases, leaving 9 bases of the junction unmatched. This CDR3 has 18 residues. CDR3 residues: CATSDSVVTSGRDNEQFF. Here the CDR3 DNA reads TGTGCCACCAGTGATTCGGTTGTGACTAGCGGGAGGGATAATGAGCAGTTCTTC.